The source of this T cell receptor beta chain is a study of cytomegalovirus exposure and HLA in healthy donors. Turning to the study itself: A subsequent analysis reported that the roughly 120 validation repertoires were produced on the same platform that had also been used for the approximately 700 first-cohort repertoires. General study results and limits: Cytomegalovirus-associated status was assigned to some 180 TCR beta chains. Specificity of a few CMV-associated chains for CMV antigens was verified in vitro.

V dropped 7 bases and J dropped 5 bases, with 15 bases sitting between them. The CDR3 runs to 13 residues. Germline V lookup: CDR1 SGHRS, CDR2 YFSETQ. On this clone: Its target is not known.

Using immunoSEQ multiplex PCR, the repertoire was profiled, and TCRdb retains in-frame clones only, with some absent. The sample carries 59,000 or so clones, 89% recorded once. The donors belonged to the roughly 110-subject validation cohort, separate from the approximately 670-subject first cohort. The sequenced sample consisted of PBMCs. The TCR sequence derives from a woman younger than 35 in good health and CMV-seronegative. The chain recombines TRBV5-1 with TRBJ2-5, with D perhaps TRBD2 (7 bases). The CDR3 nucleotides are TGCGCCAGCCAGGGGCAGGGAGGGGAGACCCAGTACTTC. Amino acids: CASQGQGGETQYF. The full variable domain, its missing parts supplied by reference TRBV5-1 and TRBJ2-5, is KAGVTQTPRYLIKTRGQQVTLSCSPISGHRSVSWYQQTPGQGLQFLFEYFSETQRNKGNFPGRFSGRQFSNSRSEMNVSTLELGDSALYLCASQGQGGETQYFGPGTRLLVL.